The following is a TCR beta chain sequence with its context. The authors' processing: The assay estimated nucleated cells by amplifying reference gene primers. The repertoire was sequenced with immunoSEQ multiplex PCR; TCRdb's copy has only in-frame clones and lacks some. V, J and clone size are those of that table, while D and trimming were read from the DNA. Of some 100,000 clones in the sample, 70% to 90% were seen once. This sample was included in a study of blood T cell repertoires in COVID-19. V gave up 4 bases and J gave up 2 bases, with 12 bases separating them. The CDR3 extends over 15 amino acids. Germline V gene data show CDR1 as SGHNT and CDR2 as YENEEA.

The sample was peripheral blood. This TCR was recovered from a man in his 70s who had recovered from COVID-19. V and J are TRBV11-3 and TRBJ2-1; D unclear. The CDR3 spells CASSSNSLTYNEQFF. In nucleotides, the CDR3 is TGTGCCAGCAGCTCTAACAGCCTAACCTACAATGAGCAGTTCTTC.